The 17 T cell receptor beta chains listed next were all sequenced from one sample in a study of vaccination and CD4 T cells after COVID-19. These receptors lack a known antigen. The treatment: roughly ten-day PBMC culture with coronavirus spike peptide pools or control peptides (ViraFEST assay). With the Oncomine TCR Beta short-read assay, DNA from cultured CD4+ T cells was sequenced. TCRdb itself ran the PCR reads through MiXCR, one entry per CDR3 protein. The sample includes approximately 21,000 distinct CDR3 sequences, around a quarter of them seen just once. The sequenced material came from cultured CD4+ T cells from blood. The receptor source for this set is a human donor with COVID-19.

This clonotype occurred a few times. V and J are TRBV27 and TRBJ2-2; D unresolved. This CDR3 contains 16 residues. The V end lost 3 bases, the J end lost 1 base, and 12 bases lay between the germline ends. Germline values: CDR1 MNHEY, CDR2 SMNVEV (reference sequence). CDR3 sequence (DNA): TGTGCCAGCAGTTTGTATTCCACCCGGAACACCGGGGAGCTGTTTTTT. Translation gives CASSLYSTRNTGELFF.

Remarks on this clonotype: A read error may account for a junction end that differs from germline. This chain joins TRBV19 and TRBJ2-6; 7 bases match TRBD2. The CDR3 is 17 residues long. CDR1 is LNHDA, CDR2 SQIVND, per germline (reference sequence). The CDR3 spells CASSIVAGLSGANVLTF. CDR3 DNA: TGTGCCAGTAGTATAGTAGCGGGCTTATCTGGGGCCAATGTCCTGACTTTC.

This clonotype was seen a few times. This chain joins TRBV5-8 and TRBJ2-2; the match to TRBD2 covers 10 bases. V lost 4 bases and J lost 7; bases outside the gene matches: 13. Germline V gives CDR1 SGHTS, CDR2 YDEGEE. CDR3 length: 17 amino acids. CDR3 protein: CASSPKPGAGGRGELFF. The CDR3 DNA reads as TGTGCCAGCAGCCCCAAGCCTGGAGCGGGGGGGCGCGGGGAGCTGTTTTTT.

The rearrangement links TRBV6-2 or TRBV6-3 to TRBJ1-5; TRBD1 might be the D (6 bases). V was cut by 8 bases and J by 0 bases, with 11 bases left in between. This CDR3 spans 14 amino acids. CDR1 and CDR2 from the germline V gene are MNHEY and SVGEGT. The CDR3 loop reads CASHRTDSNQPQHF. The CDR3 nucleotides read TGTGCCAGCCACCGGACAGATAGCAATCAGCCCCAGCATTTT.

This clonotype came up a few times. V and J are TRBV6-1 and TRBJ2-2; unclear D gene. The germline V and J ends were trimmed by 6 bases and 0 bases, with 11 bases remaining between them. The CDR3 is made up of 15 amino acids. In germline, CDR1 is MNHNS, CDR2 SASEGT. CDR3 coding DNA: TGTGCCAGCAGCCCTCCCGGCACGAACACCGGGGAGCTGTTTTTT. As protein: CASSPPGTNTGELFF.

The chain joins TRBV7-2 to TRBJ1-2; TRBD1 matches 8 bases. The trim removed 0 bases at V and 2 bases at J, leaving 5 bases unmatched. Germline V gene data show CDR1 as SGHTA and CDR2 as FQGNSA. The CDR3 totals 16 residues. The CDR3: CASSLAVRGRNYGYTF. The CDR3 region has the DNA TGTGCCAGCAGCTTAGCGGTCAGGGGGCGGAACTATGGCTACACCTTC.

The rearrangement joins TRBV27 to TRBJ2-7, with 8 bases identical to TRBD1. Looked up from germline, CDR1 is MNHEY and CDR2 is SMNVEV (reference sequence). The J segment lost 1 base and the V segment lost 4 bases, leaving 9 bases of the junction unmatched. The CDR3 length is 16 residues. CDR3 protein: CASSSARDRRSYEQYF. The CDR3 nucleotides read TGTGCCAGCAGTTCAGCCCGGGACAGGAGATCCTACGAGCAGTACTTC.

This clonotype has only a few counts. V usage is TRBV7-9 and J usage is TRBJ2-7, with TRBD1 as a possible D gene (6 bases). The ends were cut back, 5 bases at V and 4 bases at J, with 12 bases in the middle. The CDR3 extends over 13 amino acids. From germline, CDR1 is SEHNR and CDR2 FQNEAQ (reference sequence). The CDR3 region has the DNA TGTGCCAGCAGCACTGACAGGTCTTACGAGCAGTACTTC. Protein sequence: CASSTDRSYEQYF.

This chain joins TRBV6-5 and TRBJ2-3; D remains unclear. Trimming pared 3 bases from V and 0 bases from J, leaving 10 bases between. The germline V gene has CDR1 MNHEY and CDR2 SVGAGI. CDR3 length: 15 residues. Written as DNA, the CDR3 is TGTGCCAGCAGTTATAGGCACTCTAGCACAGATACGCAGTATTTT. Amino acid sequence: CASSYRHSSTDTQYF.

This clonotype was detected a few times. V and J are TRBV5-5 and TRBJ1-2, with TRBD1 as a possible D gene (6 bases). There are 13 residues in the CDR3. The V end was cut by 1 base, the J end by 3 bases, with 7 bases between. Germline-derived CDR1 and CDR2 are SGHKS and YYEKEE (reference sequence). The DNA of the CDR3 is TGTGCCAGCAGCTTGCGACAGGACTATGGCTACACCTTC. Its protein product is CASSLRQDYGYTF.

This clonotype is medium-sized within its sample. The rearrangement links TRBV6-5 to TRBJ1-4; no clear D gene. The CDR3 has 14 residues. Trimming cost V 0 bases and J 8 bases, with 10 bases left between them. In germline, CDR1 is MNHEY, CDR2 SVGAGI. The CDR3 nucleotides read TGTGCCAGCAGTTACTCGATGGGGAGGGAAAAACTGTTTTTT. It is translated as CASSYSMGREKLFF.

The gene calls are TRBV11-2 and TRBJ2-2; 11 nucleotides agree with TRBD1. Germline V gene lookup returns CDR1 SGHAT and CDR2 FQNNGV. Trimming removed 4 bases from V and 3 bases from J; junction bases left unmatched: 7. The CDR3 is 17 amino acids. CDR3 loop: CASSSGGTGGYTGELFF. The CDR3 DNA follows: TGTGCCAGCAGCTCAGGAGGGACAGGGGGTTACACCGGGGAGCTGTTTTTT.

This clonotype was recorded a few times. This chain connects TRBV7-2 to TRBJ1-2; D gene ambiguous. The V and J ends lost 5 bases and 5 bases respectively, with 12 bases between them. This CDR3 is built from 13 residues. The V gene's germline CDR1 is SGHTA and CDR2 FQGNSA. The CDR3 sequence: CASSPEGGYGYTF. The DNA for the CDR3 is TGTGCCAGCAGCCCTGAAGGCGGGTATGGCTACACCTTC.

V usage is TRBV11-2 and J usage is TRBJ1-1, with TRBD1 matching 9 bases. The CDR3 spans 15 residues. Trimming took 5 bases from V and 4 from J; bases not matched to a gene: 8. Looked up from germline, CDR1 is SGHAT and CDR2 is FQNNGV. The CDR3 is CASSPRGQGSTEAFF. CDR3 DNA sequence: TGTGCCAGCAGCCCCAGGGGACAGGGAAGCACTGAAGCTTTCTTT.

The chain couples TRBV20-1 to TRBJ1-3; 9 bases map to TRBD1. The CDR3 contains 15 residues. J gave up 0 bases and V 6 bases, and 6 bases lay outside the gene matches. Germline CDR1 DFQATT, CDR2 SNEGSKA (reference sequence). Written as DNA, the CDR3 is TGCAGTGCGAGACAGGGGGAAGGCTCTGGAAACACCATATATTTT. Protein sequence: CSARQGEGSGNTIYF.

This clonotype was picked up a small number of times. The chain joins TRBV12-3 or TRBV12-4 to TRBJ2-5, with 12 bases identical to TRBD2. The CDR3 extends over 15 amino acids. The V segment lost 6 bases and the J segment 5 bases; nucleotides outside the gene matches: 7. Here the CDR3 DNA reads TGTGCCAGCAGCTTCACCGGGACTAGCGGGGAGACCCAGTACTTC. Translated: CASSFTGTSGETQYF.

This clonotype was recorded a few times. The CDR3 reads CASTPRGASTDTQYF. In nucleotides, the CDR3 is TGCGCCAGCACCCCCAGGGGGGCGAGCACAGATACGCAGTATTTT. V gene TRBV5-1 combines with J gene TRBJ2-3, with D tentatively TRBD1 (7 bases). CDR3 length equals 15 residues. Trimming pared 6 bases from V and 0 bases from J, leaving 14 bases between. Germline V gene lookup returns CDR1 SGHRS and CDR2 YFSETQ.